This T cell receptor (beta chain) was obtained from a study of shared clonotypes between healthy human individuals. Study findings and constraints: Generally, naive subsets (rather than memory subsets) showed larger estimated richness.

Naive CD8 cells lacked CD45RO, underwent positive selection for CCR7 and left out terminally differentiated effector memory CD45RA+ cells. TCRdb's table, derived via immunoSEQ multiplex PCR, lists solely in-frame clones and lacks some. The table has around 610,000 clones, about 96% seen once. Remarks on this clone: Its antigen remains unknown.

V shed 2 bases and J shed 1 base, with 9 bases lying between them. The CDR3 loop spans 14 amino acids. Sequenced sample: naive CD8+ T cells sorted from blood. This sequence joins TRBV6-7 and TRBJ2-7; a possible D gene is TRBD2 (6 bases). TRBV6-7 is marked as an open reading frame, function uncertain. This receptor was obtained from a woman in her 30s in good health. The CDR3 loop reads CASSYRRVSYEQYF. Here the CDR3 DNA reads TGTGCCAGCAGTTACCGGAGGGTATCCTACGAGCAGTACTTC.